This T cell receptor (beta chain) was recorded in a study of cytomegalovirus exposure and HLA in healthy donors. Across the study: Falling in the Caucasian-associated ancestry cluster were 80% to 90% of approximately 400 genotyped donors.

General study results and limits: Some public TCRs appeared in many individuals, while most sequences were rare.

With respect to this clone: What it binds is unknown.

The PCR was carried out with 60 Vbeta primers and 13 Jbeta primers. Method: immunoSEQ multiplex PCR; TCRdb's copy keeps in-frame clones and lacks some. This table holds about 300,000 clones, 86% found once. The source is a man aged 35 to 55 in good health and CMV-seropositive. Specimen: PBMCs.

The CDR3 DNA sequence: TGCGCCAGCAGCCCCGGGGGGCGGGACCTCTATGGCTACACCTTC. This sequence encodes CASSPGGRDLYGYTF. This chain links TRBV5-1 with TRBJ1-2; D is perhaps TRBD1 (6 bases). Germline-derived CDR1 and CDR2 are SGHRS and YFSETQ. Trimming cost V 4 bases and J 4 bases, with 17 bases left between them. The CDR3 runs 15 residues.